The present T cell receptor (beta chain) was sequenced within a study of blood T cell repertoires in COVID-19. This clone was recorded a few times. V dropped 6 bases and J dropped 5; count of bases not matched to a gene: 10. The CDR3 consists of 16 residues. Germline V gives CDR1 ENHRY, CDR2 SYGVKD. TCRdb's copy holds only in-frame clones and misses some; the assay was immunoSEQ multiplex PCR. The repertoire includes about 210,000 clones, about nine tenths of them detected once, and roughly 1.6% sits in the top ten. This TCR was recovered from a young man with active or convalescent COVID-19. The sample taken for sequencing was peripheral blood. The V and J genes are TRBV10-3 and TRBJ1-5; TRBD1 aligns across 10 bases. As DNA, the CDR3 is TGTGCCATCAGGAACCGGGACAGGGGTTCCCATCAGCCCCAGCATTTT. It encodes CAIRNRDRGSHQPQHF.